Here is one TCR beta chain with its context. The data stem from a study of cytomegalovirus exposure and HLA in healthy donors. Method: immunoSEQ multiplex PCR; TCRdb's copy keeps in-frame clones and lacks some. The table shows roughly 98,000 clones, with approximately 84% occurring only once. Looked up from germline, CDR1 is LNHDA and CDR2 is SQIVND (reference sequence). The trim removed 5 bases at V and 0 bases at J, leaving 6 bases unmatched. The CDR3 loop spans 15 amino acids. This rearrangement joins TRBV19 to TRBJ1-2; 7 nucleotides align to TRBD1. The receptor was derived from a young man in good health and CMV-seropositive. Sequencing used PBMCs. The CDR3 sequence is CASSVGDSTNYGYTF. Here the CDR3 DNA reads TGTGCCAGTAGTGTCGGGGACAGTACTAACTATGGCTACACCTTC.